This T cell receptor (beta chain) comes out of a study of CD8 T cells in Susac syndrome. V lost 5 bases and J 7 bases, leaving 15 bases between the germline ends. There are 14 residues in the CDR3. The RNA, roughly 0.5 to 1 ug, was put through reverse transcription using random hexamers. The TCR beta CDR3 was amplified by immunoSEQ multiplex PCR across 54 Vbeta, 13 Jbeta. Each CDR3 protein gets one entry after TCRdb re-called the immunoSEQ multiplex PCR reads with MiXCR. The data hold roughly 150,000 distinct CDR3 sequences, with 95% observed a single time. Sequencing of TCR beta, carried out with a high-throughput approach, was applied to CD8+ and CD4+ T cells from the blood.

This rearrangement joins TRBV12-3 or TRBV12-4 to TRBJ2-1; D possibly corresponds to TRBD1 (5 bases). The specimen was CD4+ T cells from PBMCs. This clonotype was obtained from a human donor with Susac syndrome. The chain's CDR3 is CASSGALQWNEQFF. The CDR3 coding sequence is TGTGCCAGCAGTGGGGCCCTGCAATGGAATGAGCAGTTCTTC.